Each of the 12 T cell receptor beta chains below was sequenced from the same sample in a study of T cells in Graves' hyperthyroidism and ophthalmopathy. Amplification yielded TCR beta CDR3 regions, with RNA transcripts as the source. HTBI primers were used for first-round RT-PCR of the TCR CDR3. TCRdb reprocessed the multiplex PCR reads with MiXCR, giving one entry per CDR3 protein. The sample consists of around 570,000 distinct CDR3 sequences, just under 20% of them appearing once. Specimen: blood. All receptors come from a man aged 35 to 55 with Graves' ophthalmopathy.

This chain joins TRBV6-1 and TRBJ2-7; 10 bases map to TRBD2. The junction had 4 bases not matched to a gene; V was cut back by 1 base and J by 4 bases. The CDR3 sequence is 15 residues long. CDR1 MNHNS and CDR2 SASEGT come from the germline V gene. DNA of the CDR3: TGTGCCAGCAGTGAAGGACTAGCGGGTCTTTACGAGCAGTACTTC. Translated: CASSEGLAGLYEQYF.

This clonotype was recorded at least ten times. The V call is TRBV20-1, the J call TRBJ2-3, with 13 positions matching TRBD2. The CDR3 has 17 amino acids. V dropped 6 bases and J dropped 2; count of bases not matched to a gene: 11. The germline V gene has CDR1 DFQATT and CDR2 SNEGSKA (reference sequence). CDR3: CSAPTGTSGEITDTQYF. The CDR3 DNA reads as TGCAGTGCCCCGACTGGGACTAGCGGGGAGATCACAGATACGCAGTATTTT.

In this sample, this clonotype turned up many times. The V call is TRBV20-1, the J call TRBJ2-7; tentative D call: TRBD1 (7 bases). This CDR3 comprises 13 residues. V dropped 5 bases and J dropped 2 bases, with 13 bases sitting between them. Per the germline V gene, CDR1 is DFQATT and CDR2 is SNEGSKA (reference sequence). The CDR3 spells CSASAGQPYEQYF. In nucleotides, the CDR3 is TGCAGTGCTTCCGCGGGACAGCCCTACGAGCAGTACTTC.

This clonotype was seen repeatedly, ten times or more. The J gene is TRBJ1-1, the V gene TRBV18; 7 bases match TRBD1. The germline V gene encodes CDR1 KGHSH and CDR2 LQKENI. CDR3 length: 15 residues. The trim removed 3 bases at V and 3 bases at J, leaving 7 bases unmatched. The CDR3 DNA follows: TGTGCCAGCTCACCCACGACAGGGTCGGACACTGAAGCTTTCTTT. Amino acid sequence: CASSPTTGSDTEAFF.

The rearrangement uses TRBV7-3 and TRBJ2-1; D may be TRBD2 (7 bases). V was pared by 4 bases and J by 4 bases, with 14 bases between. From germline, CDR1 is SGHTA and CDR2 FQGTGA. The CDR3 is made up of 15 amino acids. CDR3 nucleotides: TGTGCCAGCAGCTCGGGGGGCGGGGTTTACAATGAGCAGTTCTTC. Translating gives CASSSGGGVYNEQFF.

This clonotype was observed a handful of times. V usage is TRBV27 and J usage is TRBJ1-2, with 9 bases lining up with TRBD1. The CDR3 has 13 amino acids. The ends lost 5 bases at V and 5 bases at J; junction bases unmatched: 3. CDR1 is MNHEY and CDR2 is SMNVEV in the germline V gene (reference sequence). The chain's CDR3 is CASSATGGYGYTF. CDR3 coding DNA: TGTGCCAGCAGTGCGACAGGGGGGTATGGCTACACCTTC.

J is TRBJ2-1 and V is TRBV2; no clear D. Trimming shortened V by 4 bases and J by 8 bases, and 9 bases separated the two germline ends. CDR3 length: 12 residues. Per germline, CDR1 SNHLY and CDR2 FYNNEI. CDR3 nucleotides: TGTGCCAGCAGTGGGGTCGGTCATGAGCAGTTCTTC. Protein sequence: CASSGVGHEQFF.

This clonotype has at least ten counts. This chain connects TRBV12-3 or TRBV12-4 to TRBJ1-1; 7 nucleotides agree with TRBD1. The CDR3 is made up of 15 amino acids. Trimming removed 1 base from V and 3 bases from J; junction bases left unmatched: 5. The CDR3 DNA reads TGTGCCAGCAGTTTAGGGGCAGGGGGAGACACTGAAGCTTTCTTT. Residues: CASSLGAGGDTEAFF.

This clonotype was seen a handful of times. The CDR3 reads CSARGTGYNEQFF. The CDR3 region has the DNA TGCAGTGCTAGAGGGACAGGGTACAATGAGCAGTTCTTC. The chain uses TRBV20-1 and TRBJ2-1, with TRBD1 matching 8 bases. This CDR3 is 13 amino acids long. Germline V gene sequence: CDR1 DFQATT, CDR2 SNEGSKA (reference sequence). The trim removed 1 base at V and 4 bases at J, leaving 0 bases unmatched.

The chain joins TRBV4-1 to TRBJ2-5, with 9 bases matching TRBD1. Trimming removed 4 bases from V and 2 bases from J; junction bases left unmatched: 8. Germline-derived CDR1 and CDR2 are MGHRA and YSYEKL. There are 16 residues in the CDR3. The CDR3 DNA follows: TGCGCCAGCAGCCCAGGGACAGGGAGAACTCAAGAGACCCAGTACTTC. Translation: CASSPGTGRTQETQYF.

This clonotype was found many times. V usage is TRBV7-2 and J usage is TRBJ1-5, with D possibly being TRBD1 (5 bases). Germline V lookup: CDR1 SGHTA, CDR2 FQGNSA. Trimming shortened V by 1 base and J by 2 bases, and 9 bases separated the two germline ends. This CDR3 spans 15 amino acids. The CDR3 is CASSLDGTRNQPQHF. As DNA, the CDR3 is TGTGCCAGCAGCTTAGATGGGACGCGCAATCAGCCCCAGCATTTT.

This clonotype was observed a few times. The genes are TRBV12-3 or TRBV12-4 and TRBJ2-5; TRBD1 aligns across 12 bases. The junction had 6 bases not matched to a gene; V was cut back by 5 bases and J by 5 bases. This CDR3 contains 15 residues. CDR3 coding DNA: TGTGCCAGCAGTGTAGGGACAGGGGGCGCCGAGACCCAGTACTTC. It translates to CASSVGTGGAETQYF.